This T cell receptor (beta chain) was profiled in a study of T cells in localized non-small cell lung cancer. General observations from the study: Those with higher blood T cell density had longer overall survival. Maximal T cell clonality occurred in uninvolved adjacent lung, with tumor ranking below it. As only one tumor region underwent sequencing, heterogeneity remains possible.

Here immunoSEQ multiplex PCR was the method, and the copy in TCRdb shows in-frame clones only, minus some. The sample holds 55,000 to 75,000 clones, roughly nine tenths seen once. Germline V CDR1 and CDR2: SGHRS, YFSETQ. This CDR3 comprises 16 residues. Trimming stripped 1 base from V and 1 base from J, with 14 bases between. With regard to this clone: Its specificity is unknown.

The chain is built from TRBV5-1 and TRBJ2-5; tentative D call: TRBD2 (6 bases). This receptor was obtained from a male donor at least 60 years old with stage III squamous cell lung carcinoma. The material was peripheral blood, obtained before any cancer treatment. The DNA of the CDR3 is TGCGCCAGCAGCTTGTCTATCCGCGGGGCCCAAGAGACCCAGTACTTC. Translating gives CASSLSIRGAQETQYF.